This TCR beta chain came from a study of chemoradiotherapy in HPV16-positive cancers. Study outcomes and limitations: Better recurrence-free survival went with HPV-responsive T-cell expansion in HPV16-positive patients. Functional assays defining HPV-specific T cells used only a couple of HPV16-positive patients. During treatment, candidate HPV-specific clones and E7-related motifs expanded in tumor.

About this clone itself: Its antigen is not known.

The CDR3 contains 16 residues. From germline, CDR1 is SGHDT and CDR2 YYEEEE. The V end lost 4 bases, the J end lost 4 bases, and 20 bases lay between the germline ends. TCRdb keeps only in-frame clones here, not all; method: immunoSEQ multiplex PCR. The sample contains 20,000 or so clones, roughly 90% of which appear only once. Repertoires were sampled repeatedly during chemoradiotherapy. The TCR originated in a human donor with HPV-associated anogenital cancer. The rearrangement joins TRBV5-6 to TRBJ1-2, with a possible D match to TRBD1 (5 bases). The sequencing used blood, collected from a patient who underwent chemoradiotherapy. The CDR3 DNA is TGTGCCAGCAGCAACCGAAAAAGCCAGGGAGGCTATGGCTACACCTTC. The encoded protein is CASSNRKSQGGYGYTF.